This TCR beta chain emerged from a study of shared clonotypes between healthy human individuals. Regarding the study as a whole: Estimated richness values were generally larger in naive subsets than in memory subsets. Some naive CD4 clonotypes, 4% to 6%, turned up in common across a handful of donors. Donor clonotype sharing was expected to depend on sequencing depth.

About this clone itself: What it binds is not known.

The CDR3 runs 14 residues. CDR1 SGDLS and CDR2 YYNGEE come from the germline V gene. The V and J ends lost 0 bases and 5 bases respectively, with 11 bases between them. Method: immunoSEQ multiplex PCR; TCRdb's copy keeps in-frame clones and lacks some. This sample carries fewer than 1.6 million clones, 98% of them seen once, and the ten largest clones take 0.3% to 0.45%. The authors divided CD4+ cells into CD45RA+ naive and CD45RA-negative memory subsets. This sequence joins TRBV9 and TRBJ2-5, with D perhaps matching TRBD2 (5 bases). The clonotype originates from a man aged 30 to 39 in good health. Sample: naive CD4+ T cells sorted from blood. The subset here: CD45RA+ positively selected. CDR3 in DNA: TGTGCCAGCAGCGTAGATGGTGGGAGTGAGACCCAGTACTTC. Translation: CASSVDGGSETQYF.